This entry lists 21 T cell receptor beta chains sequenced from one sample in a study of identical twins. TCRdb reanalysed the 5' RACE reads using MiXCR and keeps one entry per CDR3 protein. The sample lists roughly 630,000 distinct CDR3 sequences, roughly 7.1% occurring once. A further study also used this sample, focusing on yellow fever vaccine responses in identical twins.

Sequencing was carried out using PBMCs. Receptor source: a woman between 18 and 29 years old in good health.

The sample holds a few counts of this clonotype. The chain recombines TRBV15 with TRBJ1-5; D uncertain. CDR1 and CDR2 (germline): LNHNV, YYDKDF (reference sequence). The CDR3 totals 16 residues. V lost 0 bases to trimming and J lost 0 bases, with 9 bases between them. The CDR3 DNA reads TGTGCCACCAGCAGAGAGGGTAGGAATAGCAATCAGCCCCAGCATTTT. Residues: CATSREGRNSNQPQHF.

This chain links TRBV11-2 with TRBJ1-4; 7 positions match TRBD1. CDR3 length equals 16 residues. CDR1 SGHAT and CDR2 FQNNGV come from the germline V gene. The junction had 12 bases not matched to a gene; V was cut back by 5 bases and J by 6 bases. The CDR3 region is CASSLSPGQGDEKLFF. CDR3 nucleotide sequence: TGTGCCAGCAGCCTATCTCCTGGGCAGGGGGATGAAAAACTGTTTTTT.

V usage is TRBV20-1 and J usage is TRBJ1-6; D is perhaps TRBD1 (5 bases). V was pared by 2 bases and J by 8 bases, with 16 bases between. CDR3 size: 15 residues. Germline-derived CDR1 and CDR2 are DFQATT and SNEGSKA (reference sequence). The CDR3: CSARPEGTLDSPLHF. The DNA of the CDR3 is TGCAGTGCTAGACCAGAAGGGACTCTAGATTCACCCCTCCACTTT.

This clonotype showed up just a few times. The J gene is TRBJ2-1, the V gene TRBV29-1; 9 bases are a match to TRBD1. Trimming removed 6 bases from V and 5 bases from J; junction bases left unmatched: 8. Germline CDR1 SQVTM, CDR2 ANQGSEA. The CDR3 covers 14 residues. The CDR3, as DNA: TGCAGCGTCCTCAGGGGACAGGGAGACAATGAGCAGTTCTTC. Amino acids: CSVLRGQGDNEQFF.

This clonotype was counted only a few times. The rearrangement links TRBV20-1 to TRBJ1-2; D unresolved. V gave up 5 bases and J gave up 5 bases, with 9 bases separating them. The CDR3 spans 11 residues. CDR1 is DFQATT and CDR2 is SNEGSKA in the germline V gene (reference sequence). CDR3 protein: CSAGRDYGYTF. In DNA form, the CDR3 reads TGCAGTGCTGGTCGGGATTATGGCTACACCTTC.

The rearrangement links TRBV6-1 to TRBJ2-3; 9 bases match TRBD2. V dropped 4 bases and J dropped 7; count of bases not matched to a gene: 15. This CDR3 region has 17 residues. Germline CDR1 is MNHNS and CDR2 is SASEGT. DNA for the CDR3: TGTGCCAGCAGTGGAGACACGGGGCGGGGGGGCATGAATACGCAGTATTTT. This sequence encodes CASSGDTGRGGMNTQYF.

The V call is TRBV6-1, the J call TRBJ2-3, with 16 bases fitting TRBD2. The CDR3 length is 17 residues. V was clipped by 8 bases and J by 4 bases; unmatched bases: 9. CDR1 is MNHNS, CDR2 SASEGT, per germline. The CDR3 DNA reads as TGTGCCAGCGCCGGGACTAGCGGGGGGGCCGGTCCAGATACGCAGTATTTT. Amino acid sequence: CASAGTSGGAGPDTQYF.

CDR3 in DNA: TGTGCCACCAGCAGACAAGAGACCCAGTACTTC. It specifies CATSRQETQYF. This sequence joins TRBV15 and TRBJ2-5; D ambiguous. V lost 2 bases, J lost 2 bases, and 0 bases lay in between. The germline gives CDR1 LNHNV, CDR2 YYDKDF (reference sequence). The CDR3 has 11 residues.

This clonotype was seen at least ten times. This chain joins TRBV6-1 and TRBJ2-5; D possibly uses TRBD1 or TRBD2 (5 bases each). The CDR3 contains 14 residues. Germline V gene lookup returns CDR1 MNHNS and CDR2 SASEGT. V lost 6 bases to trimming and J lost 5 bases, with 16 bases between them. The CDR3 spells CASSRGPLQETQYF. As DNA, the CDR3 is TGTGCCAGCAGCCGGGGACCCCTGCAGGAGACCCAGTACTTC.

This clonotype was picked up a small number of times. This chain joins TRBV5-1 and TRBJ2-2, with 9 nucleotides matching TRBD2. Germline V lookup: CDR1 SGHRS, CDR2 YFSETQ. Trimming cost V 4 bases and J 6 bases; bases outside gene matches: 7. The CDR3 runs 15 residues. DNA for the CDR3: TGCGCCAGCAGCCGGAGCGGGGGGCAGGCCGGGGAGCTGTTTTTT. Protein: CASSRSGGQAGELFF. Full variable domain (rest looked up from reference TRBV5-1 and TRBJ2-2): KAGVTQTPRYLIKTRGQQVTLSCSPISGHRSVSWYQQTPGQGLQFLFEYFSETQRNKGNFPGRFSGRQFSNSRSEMNVSTLELGDSALYLCASSRSGGQAGELFFGEGSRLTVL.

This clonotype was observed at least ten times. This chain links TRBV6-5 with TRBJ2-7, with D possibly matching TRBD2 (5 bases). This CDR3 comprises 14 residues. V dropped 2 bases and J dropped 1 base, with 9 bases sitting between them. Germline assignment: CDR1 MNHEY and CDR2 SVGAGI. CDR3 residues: CASSYAEASYEQYF. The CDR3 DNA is TGTGCCAGCAGTTACGCGGAGGCGTCCTACGAGCAGTACTTC.

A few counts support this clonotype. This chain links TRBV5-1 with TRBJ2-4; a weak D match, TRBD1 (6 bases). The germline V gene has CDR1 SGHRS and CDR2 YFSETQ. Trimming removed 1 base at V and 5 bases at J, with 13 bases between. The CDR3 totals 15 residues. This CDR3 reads CASSLPGTTENIQYF. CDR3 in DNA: TGCGCCAGCAGCTTGCCGGGGACAACCGAAAACATTCAGTACTTC.

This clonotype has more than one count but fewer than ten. The CDR3 reads CASSNTGLGYTF. The CDR3 DNA sequence: TGTGCCAGCAGTAATACAGGGTTGGGCTACACCTTC. The chain is built from TRBV6-5 and TRBJ1-2; maybe TRBD1 (6 bases). CDR1 and CDR2 (germline): MNHEY, SVGAGI. The CDR3 is made up of 12 amino acids. V shed 5 bases and J shed 8 bases, with 12 bases lying between them.

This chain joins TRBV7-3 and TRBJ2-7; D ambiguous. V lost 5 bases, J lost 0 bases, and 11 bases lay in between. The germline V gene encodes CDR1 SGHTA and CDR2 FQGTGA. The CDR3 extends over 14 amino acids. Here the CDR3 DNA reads TGTGCCAGCAGCCTCCGGGCAGCCTCCTACGAGCAGTACTTC. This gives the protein CASSLRAASYEQYF.

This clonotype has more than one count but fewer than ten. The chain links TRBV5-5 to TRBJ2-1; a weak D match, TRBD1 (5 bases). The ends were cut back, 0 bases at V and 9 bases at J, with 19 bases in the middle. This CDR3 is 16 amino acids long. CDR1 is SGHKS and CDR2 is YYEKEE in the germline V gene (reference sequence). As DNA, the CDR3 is TGTGCCAGCAGCTTGGGGGGCGCCTACCAAATCCCTGAGCAGTTCTTC. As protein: CASSLGGAYQIPEQFF.

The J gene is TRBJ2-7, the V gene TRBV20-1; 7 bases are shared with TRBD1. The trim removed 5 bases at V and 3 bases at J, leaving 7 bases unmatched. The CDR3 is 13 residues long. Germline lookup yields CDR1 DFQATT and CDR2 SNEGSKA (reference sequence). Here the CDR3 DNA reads TGCAGTGCTCGGGGACAGACCGACTACGAGCAGTACGTC. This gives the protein CSARGQTDYEQYV.

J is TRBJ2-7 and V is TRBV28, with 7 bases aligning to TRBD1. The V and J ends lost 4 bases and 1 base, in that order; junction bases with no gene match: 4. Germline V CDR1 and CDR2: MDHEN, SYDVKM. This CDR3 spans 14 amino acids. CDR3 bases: TGTGCCAGCAGTTACCCGGGACAGTCCTACGAGCAGTACTTC. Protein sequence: CASSYPGQSYEQYF.

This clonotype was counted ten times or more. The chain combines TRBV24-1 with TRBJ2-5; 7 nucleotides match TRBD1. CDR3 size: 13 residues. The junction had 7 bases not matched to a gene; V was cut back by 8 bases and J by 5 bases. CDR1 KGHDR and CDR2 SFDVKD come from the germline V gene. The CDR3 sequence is CATTLTGSETQYF. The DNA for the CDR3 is TGTGCCACCACCTTGACAGGGTCCGAGACCCAGTACTTC.

The CDR3 DNA follows: TGTGCCAGCAGTTTTACAGAATCTAGCACAGATACGCAGTATTTT. This encodes CASSFTESSTDTQYF. This chain links TRBV6-2 or TRBV6-3 with TRBJ2-3; no clear D. Trimming cost V 4 bases and J 0 bases, with 11 bases left between them. There are 15 residues in the CDR3. Germline lookup yields CDR1 MNHEY and CDR2 SVGEGT.

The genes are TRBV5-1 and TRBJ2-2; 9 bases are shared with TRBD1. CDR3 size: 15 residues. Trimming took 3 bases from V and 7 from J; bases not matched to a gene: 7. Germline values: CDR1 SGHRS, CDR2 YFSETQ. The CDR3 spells CASSSGTGTVGELFF. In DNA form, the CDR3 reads TGCGCCAGCAGCTCCGGGACAGGGACGGTCGGGGAGCTGTTTTTT.

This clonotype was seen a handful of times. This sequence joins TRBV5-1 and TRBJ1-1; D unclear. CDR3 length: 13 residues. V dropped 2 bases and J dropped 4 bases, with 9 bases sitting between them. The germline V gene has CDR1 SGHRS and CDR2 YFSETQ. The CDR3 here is CASSFEWTTEAFF. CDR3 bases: TGCGCCAGCAGCTTCGAGTGGACCACTGAAGCTTTCTTT. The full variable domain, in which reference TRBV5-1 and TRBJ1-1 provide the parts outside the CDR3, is KAGVTQTPRYLIKTRGQQVTLSCSPISGHRSVSWYQQTPGQGLQFLFEYFSETQRNKGNFPGRFSGRQFSNSRSEMNVSTLELGDSALYLCASSFEWTTEAFFGQGTRLTVV.